These T cell receptor beta chains were read from a single sample in a study of human T cells and chemical hapten exposure. TCRdb analysed the RACE reads with MiXCR anew, one entry per CDR3 protein. The sample contains about 350,000 distinct CDR3 sequences, about 6.3% of which appear only once. Source: whole blood, taken in connection with sensitization to the hapten diphenylcyclopropenone (DPC). These TCRs come from a woman younger than 30 with alopecia areata. Some clones in this sample may be carry-over from other donors' samples. CDR3s include the opening cysteine and the closing phenylalanine or tryptophan. The D gene is left open where the match is weak. Some rows have no size entry. The others give once, few or many, or a class for an expanded clone.

V gene	D gene	clone size	J gene	CDR3 DNA	CDR3 protein
TRBV12-3/TRBV12-4	TRBD1	.	TRBJ1-2	TGTGCCAGCAGCTCCGAACAGGGGAGACGAGACTACACCTTC	CASSSEQGRRDYTF
TRBV6-2/TRBV6-3	.	many	TRBJ2-7	TGTGCCATCAGCCAAGGCTACGAGCAGTACTTC	CAISQGYEQYF
TRBV6-6	TRBD2	.	TRBJ2-5	TGTGCCAGCACTGTGCCCATAGCGGGGGCAGAGACCCAGTACTTC	CASTVPIAGAETQYF
TRBV14	.	many	TRBJ1-1	TGTGCCAGCAGCCCCCGGCCCAGAGACACTGAAGCTTTCTTT	CASSPRPRDTEAFF
TRBV6-1	.	few	TRBJ2-3	TGTGCCAGCATCCACAACCCCCGTTCCCCGGACAGCTTAACAGATACGCAGTATTTT	CASIHNPRSPDSLTDTQYF
TRBV28	.	.	TRBJ1-4	TGTGCCAGCAGTCCAGGGGACTTGGGTGGAAAACTGTTTTTT	CASSPGDLGGKLFF
TRBV7-3	.	.	TRBJ2-1	TGTGCCAGCAGTAATCGGGGCCGCGATGAGCAGTTCTTC	CASSNRGRDEQFF
TRBV5-5	.	few	TRBJ2-1	TGTGCCAGCAGCTTCGGAGAAAACAATGAGCAGTTCTTC	CASSFGENNEQFF
TRBV10-3	.	many	TRBJ2-7	TGTGCCATCAGTGGAACCCACTCGGCGACCACCTACGAGCAGTACTTC	CAISGTHSATTYEQYF
TRBV7-9	.	.	TRBJ2-1	TGTGCCAGCAGCGTTCCGATGTTCTCCTACAATGAGCAGTTCTTC	CASSVPMFSYNEQFF
TRBV9	TRBD2	many	TRBJ2-3	TGTGCCAGCAGCGTAGAGCGGGGGGCCCTAAGCACAGATACGCAGTATTTT	CASSVERGALSTDTQYF
TRBV7-9	TRBD2	many	TRBJ2-3	TGTGCCAGCAGCTTATCGCCTAGCGGGGCTGAAAGCACAGATACGCAGTATTTT	CASSLSPSGAESTDTQYF
TRBV27	.	few	TRBJ2-7	TGTGCCAGCAAGGATCGGGCAGGGGTTTACGAGCAGTACTTC	CASKDRAGVYEQYF
TRBV7-7	.	many	TRBJ2-2	TGTGCTAGCACCCCCCGAGGGGGGGCCGTGAACACCGGGGAGCTGTTTTTT	CASTPRGGAVNTGELFF
TRBV2	.	few	TRBJ2-7	TGTGCCAGCAGTGAGCTGGAAGCGGGTCTCGGGGGAGAGCAGTACTTC	CASSELEAGLGGEQYF
TRBV6-2/TRBV6-3	.	few	TRBJ2-3	TGTGCCAGCAGCCGGACCAGGGTCTCCACACCAGATACGCAGTATTTT	CASSRTRVSTPDTQYF
TRBV18	TRBD1	few	TRBJ1-6	TGTGCCAGCTCACCAGAGGGGGCTAGTTCACCCCTCCACTTT	CASSPEGASSPLHF
TRBV12-3/TRBV12-4	TRBD1	few	TRBJ1-2	TGTGCCAGCAGTTTGGGACAGGGGGGTATTTGGTATGGCTACACCTTC	CASSLGQGGIWYGYTF
TRBV29-1	.	few	TRBJ1-2	TGCAGCGTTGGTGGGGGTAACTATGGCTACACCTTC	CSVGGGNYGYTF
TRBV20-1	TRBD1	many	TRBJ1-5	TGCAGTGCCTTGGACAGGGATGTCAATCAGCCCCAGCATTTT	CSALDRDVNQPQHF
TRBV11-2	TRBD2	.	TRBJ2-1	TGTGCCAGCAGCTTAGCCCGGACCCTCCCGCAGCGGGGGGGTACCTACAATGAGCAGTTCTTC	CASSLARTLPQRGGTYNEQFF
TRBV28	TRBD2	.	TRBJ2-7	TGTGCCAGCTGTTCATCTAGGACTAGCCGGTACGAGCAGTACTTC	CASCSSRTSRYEQYF
TRBV5-4	.	few	TRBJ1-1	TGTGCCAGCAGTCCTACCTGGGGTCTGAACACTGAAGCTTTCTTT	CASSPTWGLNTEAFF
TRBV28	.	few	TRBJ1-1	TGTGCCAGCAGTTTTCCAGACAGGAGGGTCACTGAAGCTTTCTTT	CASSFPDRRVTEAFF
TRBV6-2/TRBV6-3	.	many	TRBJ2-7	TGTGCCAGCAGTTCCTACGGGTCCTCCTACGAGCAGTACTTC	CASSSYGSSYEQYF
TRBV27	.	few	TRBJ1-2	TGTGCCAGCACGACGGCTAGAGGCTATGGCTACACCTTC	CASTTARGYGYTF
TRBV12-3/TRBV12-4	.	few	TRBJ2-3	TGTGCCAGCACCCTGGGGGGCAGGGCAGATACGCAGTATTTT	CASTLGGRADTQYF
TRBV27	.	few	TRBJ2-7	TGTGCCAGCAGTTTATCGGAGGGGTACTACGAGCAGTACTTC	CASSLSEGYYEQYF
TRBV7-2	.	many	TRBJ2-6	TGTGCCAGCAGCCCCAAAGGCTCTGGGGCCAACGTCCTGACTTTC	CASSPKGSGANVLTF
TRBV13	.	few	TRBJ1-3	TGTGCCAGCAGCTCGCCCGCGGACGCCTCTGGAAACACCATATATTTT	CASSSPADASGNTIYF
TRBV4-3	.	many	TRBJ1-2	TGCGCCAGCAGCCAAGATCAGGGCCCCTATGGCTACACCTTC	CASSQDQGPYGYTF
TRBV4-3	.	many	TRBJ2-3	TGCGCCAGCAGCCAAGAAAACGAGCTAGCGCAGTATTTT	CASSQENELAQYF
TRBV7-2	TRBD1	.	TRBJ2-6	TGTGCCAGCACCCGTTTCGGACAGGGGGCGACTGGGGCCAACGTCCTGACTTTC	CASTRFGQGATGANVLTF
TRBV13	.	.	TRBJ2-1	TGTGCCAGCCTGCACCGGGGTCTAGGCTACAATGAGCAGTTCTTC	CASLHRGLGYNEQFF
TRBV27	TRBD1	few	TRBJ1-2	TGTGCCAGCAGTTTAAGAAGACAGGGTGACTATGGCTACACCTTC	CASSLRRQGDYGYTF
TRBV27	.	few	TRBJ1-1	TGTGCCAGCAGTTTACGAGTAGGAAGGGGAGGGAACACTGAAGCTTTCTTT	CASSLRVGRGGNTEAFF
TRBV6-1	TRBD1	.	TRBJ1-5	TGTGCCAGCAGGATCGGACAGGGAGAACAGCCCCAGCATTTT	CASRIGQGEQPQHF
TRBV4-2	.	many	TRBJ2-7	TGTGCCAGCAGCCAAGAAGCGGGCATTATCCCCTACGAGCAGTACTTC	CASSQEAGIIPYEQYF
TRBV6-2/TRBV6-3	.	many	TRBJ1-1	TGTGCCAGCAGGGGGGTCTCATTCCCGCGTAACACTGAAGCTTTCTTT	CASRGVSFPRNTEAFF
TRBV6-2/TRBV6-3	TRBD1	many	TRBJ1-1	TGTGCCAGCAGTCGCCGGGACAGGGCAAAGAACACTGAAGCTTTCTTT	CASSRRDRAKNTEAFF
TRBV6-1	.	many	TRBJ1-5	TGTGCCAGCAGTCTCCATTCAGGGGGCAATCAGCCCCAGCATTTT	CASSLHSGGNQPQHF
TRBV7-2	.	few	TRBJ2-3	TGTGCCAGCAGCCTACAATCTAGCTTGGGCACAGATACGCAGTATTTT	CASSLQSSLGTDTQYF
TRBV5-1	.	.	TRBJ2-7	TGCGCCAGCAGCAACAACGTGGGGACAACCGACTACGAGCAGTACTTC	CASSNNVGTTDYEQYF
TRBV13	.	.	TRBJ1-1	TGTGCCAGCAGCTTCCTATGGACAGCGAACACTGAAGCTTTCTTT	CASSFLWTANTEAFF
TRBV3-1	.	few	TRBJ1-2	TGTGCCAGCAGCCAAGGAATAAGGGGGGATGGGAACGGCTACACCTTC	CASSQGIRGDGNGYTF
TRBV6-1	TRBD1	many	TRBJ2-7	TGTGCCAGCAGTGATGGACAGGGGAACGACGAGCAGTACTTC	CASSDGQGNDEQYF
TRBV29-1	.	many	TRBJ2-7	TGCAGCGTTGACGGACCCTCCTACGAGCAGTACTTC	CSVDGPSYEQYF
TRBV18	.	many	TRBJ2-3	TGTGCCAGTTGGGGCACAGATACGCAGTATTTT	CASWGTDTQYF
TRBV11-3	.	.	TRBJ1-2	TGTGCCAGCAGCGGAGCCGGGACACCCACCAACTATGGCTACACCTTC	CASSGAGTPTNYGYTF
TRBV15	.	many	TRBJ1-4	TGTGCCACCAGCAGAGGAGGAGGTATCCCGGCAGGGGCCAATGAAAAACTGTTTTTT	CATSRGGGIPAGANEKLFF
TRBV5-1	.	many	TRBJ2-6	TGCGCCAGCAGCCCCCTCTCTGGGGCCAACGTCCTGACTTTC	CASSPLSGANVLTF
TRBV20-1	.	.	TRBJ2-3	TGCAGTGCTAGAAGGGGGGGTGAAACAGATACGCAGTATTTT	CSARRGGETDTQYF
TRBV6-5	.	many	TRBJ1-2	TGTGCCAGCACCTTAACCCGGACGGCCGATTATGGCTACACCTTC	CASTLTRTADYGYTF
TRBV6-6	.	few	TRBJ2-3	TGTGCCAGCAGTACCTCGCACCTCACAGACACAGATACGCAGTATTTT	CASSTSHLTDTDTQYF
TRBV6-1	.	.	TRBJ2-1	TGTGCCAGCAGTGAAATCGGGGGAAGGGTGCCCAATGAGCAGTTCTTC	CASSEIGGRVPNEQFF